This T cell receptor (beta chain) is from a study of monozygotic twins with inflammatory bowel disease. UMIs were attached via template switching, each with a 6-nucleotide sample barcode. After re-calling the 5' RACE reads, TCRdb lists one entry per CDR3 protein, DNA absent. In all, the sample yields approximately 160,000 distinct CDR3 sequences. The germline V gene has CDR1 DFQATT and CDR2 SNEGSKA (reference sequence). The CDR3 runs to 11 residues. The origin of this receptor is a human donor with ulcerative colitis or Crohn's disease, or a healthy co-twin of an affected twin (not recorded which). The sequencing input was blood. The rearrangement links TRBV20-1 to TRBJ1-3; lacking DNA, the TRBD1 call made by TCRdb goes unchecked. This chain's CDR3 is CSAQGGNTIYF.